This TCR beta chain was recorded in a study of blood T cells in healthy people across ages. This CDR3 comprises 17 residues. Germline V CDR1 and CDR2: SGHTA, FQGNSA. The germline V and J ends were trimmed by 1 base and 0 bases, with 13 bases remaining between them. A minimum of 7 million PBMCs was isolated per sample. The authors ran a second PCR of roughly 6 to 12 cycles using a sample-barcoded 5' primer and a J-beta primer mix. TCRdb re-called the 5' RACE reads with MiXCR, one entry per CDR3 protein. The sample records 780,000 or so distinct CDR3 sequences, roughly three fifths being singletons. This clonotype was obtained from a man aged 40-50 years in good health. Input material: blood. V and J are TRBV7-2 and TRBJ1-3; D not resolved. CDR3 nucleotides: TGTGCCAGCAGCTTAGTGGGCGTCACCCACTCTGGAAACACCATATATTTT. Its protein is CASSLVGVTHSGNTIYF.